This T cell receptor (beta chain) derives from a study of OX40 agonist ivuxolimab in advanced cancers. Study-wide findings and caveats: Expanded clones were, on average, more numerous in CD8+ T cells than in CD4+. A proportion of nonresponders additionally exhibited low normalized T-cell clonal expansion. It was not determined which antigens were specifically recognized by the peripheral T cells that had undergone clonal expansion.

TCRdb's table, derived via immunoSEQ multiplex PCR, lists solely in-frame clones and lacks some. The sample contains tens of thousands of clones, 80% to 85% of which appear only once. The CDR3 is made up of 13 amino acids. V lost 4 bases and J lost 7, with 11 bases in between. The germline gives CDR1 LGHNA, CDR2 YSLEER. As regards this clone: Its antigen is not known.

The source was CD4+ or CD8+ T cells sorted from blood, collected in a trial of the OX40 agonist ivuxolimab. The clonotype comes from an adult with an advanced solid tumor such as melanoma, head and neck, liver or kidney cancer. The chain joins TRBV4-3 to TRBJ2-1; D is uncertain. The CDR3 coding sequence is TGCGCCAGCAGCCCGTCTAGGGCGAATGAGCAGTTCTTC. As protein: CASSPSRANEQFF.